These 32 T cell receptor beta chains were sequenced from one sample in a study of shared clonotypes between healthy human individuals (dated by TCRdb to 2020 to 2022). CD8 naive samples consisted of CD45RO-negative cells that were positively selected for CCR7, yielding a CD45RA+CCR7+ population without TemRA cells. The library was produced with the immunoSEQ multiplex PCR assay. This is the immuneACCESS table as TCRdb keeps it, with only in-frame sequences that have V and J called. A part of the clones is gone; compared with another copy, unresolved V genes explain less than half, and the rest is unexplained. In all, the sample holds around 1.9 million clones, and about 92% of those were seen once. Around 1.7% of the sample is held by the ten biggest clonotypes. Specimen: naive CD8+ T cells from PBMCs. In the paper's terms, the cell subset or site label means: CD45RA+CCR7+. The source is a man aged 18 to 29 in good health. Some clones in this sample may be carry-over from other donors' samples.

The chain carries TRBV27 and TRBJ2-2; the match to TRBD1 covers 9 bases. The CDR3 has 16 residues. The junction had 9 bases not matched to a gene; V was cut back by 5 bases and J by 5 bases. Germline CDR1 reads MNHEY; CDR2 reads SMNVEV (reference sequence). The CDR3 spells CASSPRQGGPTGELFF. The CDR3 DNA is TGTGCCAGCAGTCCGCGACAGGGGGGGCCAACCGGGGAGCTGTTTTTT.

The rearrangement uses TRBV15 and TRBJ2-7; 7 bases agree with TRBD2. J was trimmed by 3 bases and V by 0 bases; bases with no gene match: 8. Germline loops: CDR1 LNHNV, CDR2 YYDKDF (reference sequence). The CDR3 has 16 residues. The CDR3 DNA sequence: TGTGCCACCAGCAGAGATTGGGGGGGAGACCTCTACGAGCAGTACTTC. As protein: CATSRDWGGDLYEQYF.

The V gene is TRBV6-1, the J gene TRBJ1-5, with no clear D. V was pared by 2 bases and J by 7 bases, with 12 bases between. The length of the CDR3 is 14 residues. Germline lookup yields CDR1 MNHNS and CDR2 SASEGT. The CDR3 DNA follows: TGTGCCAGCAGTGAATGGGCCGGGAGGCAGCCCCAGCATTTT. It specifies CASSEWAGRQPQHF.

The J gene is TRBJ2-2, the V gene TRBV4-1, with 7 bases that match TRBD1. This CDR3 comprises 16 residues. Germline V gene lookup returns CDR1 MGHRA and CDR2 YSYEKL. J gave up 4 bases and V 5 bases, and 10 bases lay outside the gene matches. As DNA, the CDR3 is TGCGCCAGCAGCTTTCAACCGGGACAGACCACCGGGGAGCTGTTTTTT. Its protein is CASSFQPGQTTGELFF.

In its sample, this clone was seen once. V gene TRBV2 combines with J gene TRBJ2-7, with 10 bases aligning to TRBD2. Germline V gene sequence: CDR1 SNHLY, CDR2 FYNNEI. With 3 bases clipped from V and 2 bases from J, the junction kept 7 bases outside the gene matches. There are 16 residues in the CDR3. CDR3 sequence (DNA): TGTGCCAGCAGTGAGGTTCGGGGGACTAGCGCCTACGAGCAGTACTTC. It codes for CASSEVRGTSAYEQYF.

Remarks on this clone: Distinct nucleotide sequences in the sample also encode this CDR3. This chain connects TRBV27 to TRBJ1-1; D gene ambiguous. Trimming removed 3 bases from V and 0 bases from J, with 8 bases in between. Germline V lookup: CDR1 MNHEY, CDR2 SMNVEV (reference sequence). The CDR3 is 14 residues long. CDR3 protein: CASSFGSLNTEAFF. The CDR3 DNA follows: TGTGCCAGCAGTTTCGGGAGCCTGAACACTGAAGCTTTCTTT.

To note about this clone: The sample has other DNA sequences that encode this CDR3 too. This rearrangement joins TRBV13 to TRBJ2-1; 11 positions match TRBD2. Germline CDR1 reads PRHDT; CDR2 reads FYEKMQ (reference sequence). With V trimmed by 4 bases and J by 4 bases, 3 bases remained unmatched. The CDR3 is 15 residues long. The CDR3 region is CASSSGTSGYNEQFF. The CDR3 coding sequence is TGTGCCAGCAGCTCCGGGACTAGCGGATACAATGAGCAGTTCTTC.

The chain recombines TRBV5-6 with TRBJ2-7, with 8 nucleotides matching TRBD2. CDR3 length: 14 amino acids. The V segment lost 8 bases and the J segment 7 bases; nucleotides outside the gene matches: 14. CDR1 SGHDT and CDR2 YYEEEE come from the germline V gene. In nucleotides, the CDR3 is TGTGCCAGTCGGGTATCCAGCGGGAGATTTGAGCAGTACTTC. Its protein is CASRVSSGRFEQYF.

The chain recombines TRBV28 with TRBJ1-5; the D is unclear. Germline V gene data show CDR1 as MDHEN and CDR2 as SYDVKM. The V gene lost 4 bases and the J gene lost 0 bases, with 7 bases spanning the gap. This CDR3 has 14 residues. The CDR3 nucleotides are TGTGCCAGCAGTTACCTGAATAGCAATCAGCCCCAGCATTTT. It encodes CASSYLNSNQPQHF.

The chain is built from TRBV7-3 and TRBJ2-5; D remains ambiguous. The CDR3 is 14 amino acids. Germline loops: CDR1 SGHTA, CDR2 FQGTGA. The V gene lost 5 bases and the J gene lost 5 bases, with 15 bases spanning the gap. The CDR3 loop reads CASSDLGPRETQYF. CDR3 coding DNA: TGTGCCAGCAGCGACCTAGGACCCCGGGAGACCCAGTACTTC.

The V gene is TRBV19, the J gene TRBJ1-5, with D perhaps TRBD1 (6 bases). Germline lookup yields CDR1 LNHDA and CDR2 SQIVND (reference sequence). V was trimmed by 8 bases and J by 0 bases, leaving 11 bases between them. The CDR3 is 14 amino acids. CDR3 in amino acids: CASGQLGSNQPQHF. As DNA, the CDR3 is TGTGCCAGTGGACAGCTCGGTAGCAATCAGCCCCAGCATTTT.

This CDR3 is CASSTRNTEAFF. DNA for the CDR3: TGTGCCAGCAGTACACGAAACACTGAAGCTTTCTTT. The chain has TRBV28 and TRBJ1-1; D unresolved. V was shortened by 5 bases and J by 2 bases, with 6 bases between the two germline ends. CDR3 size: 12 residues. Germline V gene lookup returns CDR1 MDHEN and CDR2 SYDVKM.

This clone has just one count. The gene calls are TRBV9 and TRBJ1-1; 8 bases agree with TRBD1. J was trimmed by 9 bases and V by 4 bases; bases with no gene match: 14. The CDR3 extends over 15 amino acids. Germline lookup yields CDR1 SGDLS and CDR2 YYNGEE. CDR3 residues: CASSPQDRVLSKAFF. The CDR3 coding sequence is TGTGCCAGCAGCCCCCAGGACAGGGTGTTGTCAAAAGCTTTCTTT.

CDR3: CASSWTGAGSYEQYF. CDR3 sequence (DNA): TGTGCCAGCAGTTGGACAGGGGCCGGCTCCTACGAGCAGTACTTC. J is TRBJ2-7 and V is TRBV27, with 9 bases matching TRBD1. V was clipped by 4 bases and J by 0 bases; unmatched bases: 4. The CDR3 length is 15 residues. CDR1 and CDR2 (germline): MNHEY, SMNVEV (reference sequence).

This clone was observed once. The chain uses TRBV19 and TRBJ2-1; TRBD1 matches at 7 bases. The CDR3 length is 13 residues. The ends lost 2 bases at V and 15 bases at J; junction bases unmatched: 10. Germline V CDR1 and CDR2: LNHDA, SQIVND (reference sequence). This chain's CDR3 is CASSINPTGDRFF. For the CDR3, the DNA is TGTGCCAGTAGTATAAACCCCACAGGGGATCGGTTCTTC. The variable domain in full, with the rest retrieved from reference TRBV19 and TRBJ2-1, is DGGITQSPKYLFRKEGQNVTLSCEQNLNHDAMYWYRQDPGQGLRLIYYSQIVNDFQKGDIAEGYSVSREKKESFPLTVTSAQKNPTAFYLCASSINPTGDRFFGPGTRLTVL.

This clone was observed a single time. This sequence joins TRBV7-9 and TRBJ2-1; perhaps TRBD2 as D (5 bases). The CDR3 covers 17 residues. Germline V lookup: CDR1 SEHNR, CDR2 FQNEAQ (reference sequence). Trimming took 2 bases from V and 0 from J, leaving 14 bases between them. The CDR3, as DNA: TGTGCCAGCAGCTTACCTGATTTAGAGGGCTCCTACAATGAGCAGTTCTTC. Amino acids: CASSLPDLEGSYNEQFF.

The chain recombines TRBV6-5 with TRBJ1-1; a possible D gene is TRBD1 (6 bases). This CDR3 has 13 residues. Germline V gene lookup returns CDR1 MNHEY and CDR2 SVGAGI. V was cut by 2 bases and J by 5 bases, with 9 bases left in between. The CDR3 sequence is CASSYGGETEAFF. The CDR3 bases are TGTGCCAGCAGTTACGGGGGCGAGACTGAAGCTTTCTTT.

V usage is TRBV25-1 and J usage is TRBJ2-5; D may be TRBD1 (6 bases). Germline V lookup: CDR1 MGHDK, CDR2 SYGVNS. The CDR3 is 15 amino acids. V dropped 4 bases and J dropped 6 bases, with 18 bases sitting between them. The CDR3 sequence is CASSGHREGTKTQYF. The CDR3 DNA sequence: TGTGCCAGCAGTGGGCACAGGGAAGGGACGAAGACCCAGTACTTC.

This chain uses TRBV7-8 with TRBJ1-3; 9 bases agree with TRBD1. The trim removed 5 bases at V and 2 bases at J, leaving 1 base unmatched. CDR3 length: 14 amino acids. Germline V gene lookup returns CDR1 SGHVS and CDR2 FQNEAQ. The CDR3: CASSRQGAGNTIYF. The CDR3 DNA reads as TGTGCCAGCAGCCGACAGGGGGCTGGAAACACCATATATTTT.

A few counts support this clone. The chain is built from TRBV7-9 and TRBJ1-1; D not resolved. V was shortened by 0 bases and J by 4 bases, with 15 bases between the two germline ends. CDR3 length: 16 amino acids. From germline, CDR1 is SEHNR and CDR2 FQNEAQ (reference sequence). This chain's CDR3 is CASSLAAWERSTEAFF. The CDR3, as DNA: TGTGCCAGCAGCTTAGCTGCCTGGGAAAGGAGCACTGAAGCTTTCTTT.

The V call is TRBV4-1, the J call TRBJ2-3; the match to TRBD2 covers 10 bases. Germline V CDR1 and CDR2: MGHRA, YSYEKL. Trimming took 4 bases from V and 5 from J; bases not matched to a gene: 9. The CDR3 has 16 residues. CDR3 residues: CASSPEPGLALDTQYF. The CDR3, as DNA: TGCGCCAGCAGCCCTGAGCCGGGACTAGCGTTAGATACGCAGTATTTT.

Details on this clone: Other DNA sequences of this sample code for an identical CDR3. The chain joins TRBV11-2 to TRBJ2-7, with 10 bases aligning to TRBD2. CDR1 is SGHAT and CDR2 is FQNNGV in the germline V gene. V trimming: 1 base; J trimming: 3 bases; junction bases outside the gene matches: 3. This CDR3 has 15 amino acids. CDR3: CASSLVPSGSYEQYF. CDR3 coding DNA: TGTGCCAGCAGCTTAGTGCCTAGCGGGAGCTACGAGCAGTACTTC. The complete variable domain, with remaining parts taken from reference TRBV11-2 and TRBJ2-7, reads EAGVAQSPRYKIIEKRQSVAFWCNPISGHATLYWYQQILGQGPKLLIQFQNNGVVDDSQLPKDRFSAERLKGVDSTLKIQPAKLEDSAVYLCASSLVPSGSYEQYFGPGTRLTVT.

The V gene is TRBV14, the J gene TRBJ2-7; 10 bases agree with TRBD2. The CDR3 has 15 residues. With 4 bases clipped from V and 6 bases from J, the junction kept 9 bases outside the gene matches. The germline gives CDR1 SGHDN, CDR2 FVKESK. The CDR3 DNA reads TGTGCCAGCAGCCGGACACTAGCGGGAACGGGCGAGCAGTACTTC. It codes for CASSRTLAGTGEQYF. Using reference TRBV14 and TRBJ2-7 for the parts outside the CDR3, the full variable domain is EAGVTQFPSHSVIEKGQTVTLRCDPISGHDNLYWYRRVMGKEIKFLLHFVKESKQDESGMPNNRFLAERTGGTYSTLKVQPAELEDSGVYFCASSRTLAGTGEQYFGPGTRLTVT.

This chain uses TRBV6-1 with TRBJ2-1; weak D call: TRBD2 (5 bases). The CDR3 spans 15 residues. CDR1 is MNHNS and CDR2 is SASEGT in the germline V gene. Trimming left V 5 bases short and J 0 bases short, with 11 bases between. CDR3 loop: CASSWRARSYNEQFF. For the CDR3, the DNA is TGTGCCAGCAGTTGGCGGGCGCGCTCCTACAATGAGCAGTTCTTC.

The chain carries TRBV29-1 and TRBJ1-2; D not resolved. Germline V gene lookup returns CDR1 SQVTM and CDR2 ANQGSEA. The V gene lost 1 base and the J gene lost 5 bases, with 14 bases spanning the gap. This CDR3 comprises 14 residues. The CDR3 loop reads CSVEAGWLIYGYTF. The CDR3, as DNA: TGCAGCGTTGAAGCTGGGTGGCTTATTTATGGCTACACCTTC.

This clone was detected once. This rearrangement joins TRBV28 to TRBJ1-4; D might be TRBD1 (5 bases). V was pared by 3 bases and J by 0 bases, with 8 bases between. The V gene's germline CDR1 is MDHEN and CDR2 SYDVKM. The CDR3 contains 15 residues. The CDR3 coding sequence is TGTGCCAGCAGTTTCGTGGGGGCAACTAATGAAAAACTGTTTTTT. It encodes CASSFVGATNEKLFF.

V gene TRBV2 combines with J gene TRBJ2-7, with D perhaps TRBD1 (6 bases). Trimming stripped 3 bases from V and 2 bases from J, with 11 bases between. This CDR3 contains 14 residues. The germline V gene has CDR1 SNHLY and CDR2 FYNNEI. Here the CDR3 reads CASSDVQGTYEQYF. The CDR3 DNA sequence: TGTGCCAGCAGTGATGTACAGGGAACCTACGAGCAGTACTTC.

This sequence joins TRBV19 and TRBJ2-7; 11 bases map to TRBD2. Trimming took 4 bases from V and 4 from J; bases not matched to a gene: 6. CDR1 is LNHDA and CDR2 is SQIVND in the germline V gene (reference sequence). The CDR3 is 15 residues long. CDR3 in amino acids: CASSTRTSGLYEQYF. CDR3 nucleotides: TGTGCCAGTAGTACCCGGACTAGCGGGCTGTACGAGCAGTACTTC.

The chain carries TRBV25-1 and TRBJ1-2; D remains ambiguous. The CDR3 sequence is 12 residues long. Deletions cut 4 bases from V and 8 bases from J, with 11 bases between. Germline CDR1 MGHDK, CDR2 SYGVNS. The CDR3 spells CASSVGWEGYTF. In nucleotides, the CDR3 is TGTGCCAGCAGTGTAGGCTGGGAAGGCTACACCTTC.

This clone appeared once. V and J are TRBV27 and TRBJ2-7; possibly TRBD1 for D (5 bases). The CDR3 contains 15 residues. CDR1 and CDR2 (germline): MNHEY, SMNVEV (reference sequence). Trimming left V 0 bases short and J 1 base short, with 10 bases between. The CDR3 protein is CASSLSSQGSYEQYF. CDR3 nucleotide sequence: TGTGCCAGCAGTTTATCGTCCCAGGGTTCCTACGAGCAGTACTTC.

The chain has TRBV28 and TRBJ1-5, with D hard to call. Trimming shortened V by 3 bases and J by 0 bases, and 9 bases separated the two germline ends. CDR3 length: 15 residues. Looked up from germline, CDR1 is MDHEN and CDR2 is SYDVKM. The CDR3 DNA follows: TGTGCCAGCAGTTTTGGCCGGTATAGCAATCAGCCCCAGCATTTT. This encodes CASSFGRYSNQPQHF.

The V and J genes are TRBV9 and TRBJ2-7; 11 bases align to TRBD2. V lost 0 bases to trimming and J lost 9 bases; unmatched junction nucleotides: 8. CDR1 is SGDLS and CDR2 is YYNGEE in the germline V gene. This CDR3 comprises 15 residues. CDR3: CASSVDWLAGGTQYF. CDR3 bases: TGTGCCAGCAGCGTAGATTGGCTAGCGGGAGGAACGCAGTACTTC.